A single sample is the source of the 25 T cell receptor beta chains below, sequenced in a study of glioma-infiltrating T cells. Using RNA template, CDR3s of TCR alpha and beta were amplified with iRepertoire arm-PCR. TCRdb analysed the multiplex PCR reads with MiXCR anew, one entry per CDR3 protein. This repertoire shows around 190,000 distinct CDR3 sequences, 30% to 40% found once; its top ten account for around 20%. The sequencing sample was made of glioma tissue, nonneoplastic brain tissue, or PBMCs (not recorded which). Receptors were obtained from a human donor with low-grade glioma or glioblastoma, undergoing nonglioma brain surgery, or in good health (not recorded which).

This clonotype was counted a few times. A read error may explain this, as a much larger clone is one base away. The rearrangement joins TRBV4-2 to TRBJ1-5; 7 nucleotides align to TRBD1. Trimming at V came to 4 bases and at J to 2 bases, leaving 5 bases not matched to a gene. The CDR3 spans 15 residues. In germline, CDR1 is LGHNA, CDR2 YNFKEQ. The CDR3 sequence is CASSRDSVGNQPQHF. CDR3 DNA sequence: TGTGCCAGCAGCCGGGACAGTGTAGGCAATCAGCCCCAGCATTTT.

This clonotype was counted ten times or more. The rearrangement links TRBV20-1 to TRBJ2-7; the match to TRBD2 covers 9 bases. This CDR3 region has 14 residues. Trimming took 5 bases from V and 4 from J; bases not matched to a gene: 9. Germline CDR1 is DFQATT and CDR2 is SNEGSKA (reference sequence). CDR3: CSALAGVSSYEQYF. Here the CDR3 DNA reads TGCAGTGCTTTAGCGGGAGTATCCTCTTACGAGCAGTACTTC.

This clonotype was seen more than once but under ten times. The rearrangement uses TRBV3-1 and TRBJ2-4; no clear D gene. The germline V gene has CDR1 LGHDT and CDR2 YNNKEL (reference sequence). This CDR3 contains 17 residues. V was pared by 0 bases and J by 4 bases, with 16 bases between. CDR3 nucleotide sequence: TGTGCCAGCAGCCAAGAAAGCAGACTCCCCGGGAAAAACATTCAGTACTTC. Encoded protein: CASSQESRLPGKNIQYF.

This clonotype has just one count. J is TRBJ2-7 and V is TRBV27, with D unclear. This CDR3 has 12 residues. Germline CDR1 reads MNHEY; CDR2 reads SMNVEV (reference sequence). V lost 5 bases to trimming and J lost 3 bases, with 8 bases between them. The CDR3, as DNA: TGTGCCAGCAGTGTTAACAACTACGAGCAGTACTTC. Translation: CASSVNNYEQYF.

This clonotype was seen many times. The V gene is TRBV19, the J gene TRBJ2-3; either TRBD1 or TRBD2 may supply D (5 bases each). Looked up from germline, CDR1 is LNHDA and CDR2 is SQIVND (reference sequence). The CDR3 spans 14 residues. Between the trimmed V and J ends, which lost 3 bases and 0 bases, there was a span of 7 bases. This chain's CDR3 is CASSIEGSTDTQYF. As DNA, the CDR3 is TGTGCCAGTAGTATCGAGGGGAGCACAGATACGCAGTATTTT.

The chain joins TRBV9 to TRBJ2-7; D not certain. Trimming removed 3 bases from V and 4 bases from J, with 14 bases in between. CDR3 length: 14 amino acids. Per the germline V gene, CDR1 is SGDLS and CDR2 is YYNGEE. CDR3 nucleotides: TGTGCCAGCAGCGCAGAGTACAGCCAATACGAGCAGTACTTC. The encoded protein is CASSAEYSQYEQYF.

Note on this clonotype: One end of the junction fails to match germline, which may point to a read error. This chain joins TRBV12-3 or TRBV12-4 and TRBJ1-1; D gene uncertain. The CDR3 is 12 residues long. The CDR3 reads CASRNMNNEAFF. The DNA of the CDR3 is TGTGCCAGCAGAAACATGAACAATGAAGCTTTCTTT.

This clonotype came up many times. V usage is TRBV6-6 and J usage is TRBJ1-1; D is uncertain. V was trimmed by 0 bases and J by 11 bases, leaving 13 bases between them. This CDR3 has 13 residues. Germline V gives CDR1 MNHNY, CDR2 SVGAGI (reference sequence). The CDR3 is CASSYSRRDNAFF. In nucleotides, the CDR3 is TGTGCCAGCAGTTACTCGAGAAGGGATAATGCTTTCTTT.

This chain connects TRBV27 to TRBJ2-5; D unresolved. Germline values: CDR1 MNHEY, CDR2 SMNVEV (reference sequence). This CDR3 has 13 residues. The V end lost 5 bases, the J end lost 0 bases, and 7 bases lay between the germline ends. CDR3 region: CASSLIDQETQYF. The DNA of the CDR3 is TGTGCCAGCAGTCTGATTGACCAAGAGACCCAGTACTTC.

This clonotype was counted at least ten times. The J gene is TRBJ1-2, the V gene TRBV5-8; TRBD1 matches 7 bases. This CDR3 is 15 amino acids long. Trimming cost V 4 bases and J 0 bases; bases outside gene matches: 6. Germline values: CDR1 SGHTS, CDR2 YDEGEE. The CDR3 here is CASSHGGTANYGYTF. The CDR3 nucleotides read TGTGCCAGCAGCCACGGAGGGACAGCTAACTATGGCTACACCTTC.

This clonotype was picked up a small number of times. J is TRBJ2-5 and V is TRBV9; tentatively, D is TRBD1 (5 bases). The CDR3 sequence is 14 residues long. The germline V and J ends were trimmed by 0 bases and 4 bases, with 10 bases remaining between them. Looked up from germline, CDR1 is SGDLS and CDR2 is YYNGEE. The CDR3 loop reads CASSVGRGGETQYF. The CDR3 DNA reads as TGTGCCAGCAGCGTAGGAAGGGGCGGAGAGACCCAGTACTTC.

This clonotype was seen at least ten times. CDR3 sequence: CASRTGALNQPQHF. The CDR3 DNA reads TGTGCCAGCAGAACAGGGGCTCTCAATCAGCCCCAGCATTTT. The V call is TRBV12-3 or TRBV12-4, the J call TRBJ1-5, with 7 bases that match TRBD1. V trimming: 6 bases; J trimming: 3 bases; junction bases outside the gene matches: 5. The CDR3 contains 14 residues.

A remark on this clonotype: The junction does not match germline at one end; this may be a read error. V is TRBV3-1 and J is TRBJ2-7, with 9 bases matching TRBD1. This CDR3 has 17 amino acids. Germline CDR1 and CDR2: LGHDT and YNNKEL (reference sequence). CDR3 protein: CASGQGLPGQGHYEQYF. The CDR3 nucleotides are TGTGCCAGCGGCCAAGGGCTCCCGGGACAGGGCCACTACGAGCAGTACTTC.

Notes on this clonotype: A much larger clone differs from this one at a single base, so this may be a read error. J is TRBJ2-3 and V is TRBV12-3 or TRBV12-4; D possibly corresponds to TRBD2 (5 bases). The CDR3 is 13 residues long. The CDR3 coding sequence is TGTGCCAGCAGTGACTATACCACAGATACGCAGTGTTTT. Encoded protein: CASSDYTTDTQCF.

This clonotype was counted at least ten times. The chain employs TRBV18 and TRBJ2-1, with 13 bases aligning to TRBD2. Germline CDR1 reads KGHSH; CDR2 reads LQKENI. The CDR3 runs 17 residues. The V and J ends lost 3 bases and 4 bases, in that order; junction bases with no gene match: 6. The CDR3 sequence: CASSPYGLAGVYNEQFF. The DNA of the CDR3 is TGTGCCAGCTCACCTTACGGACTAGCGGGGGTTTACAATGAGCAGTTCTTC.

This clonotype showed up many times. The V call is TRBV10-3, the J call TRBJ2-1, with 10 bases lining up with TRBD2. The V segment lost 6 bases and the J segment 5 bases; nucleotides outside the gene matches: 7. The CDR3 extends over 15 amino acids. Germline-derived CDR1 and CDR2 are ENHRY and SYGVKD. CDR3 DNA: TGTGCCATCAGACCTAGCGGGAGCTTCCACAATGAGCAGTTCTTC. Its protein product is CAIRPSGSFHNEQFF.

This clonotype was counted at least ten times. The CDR3 sequence is CSAMPIYRDRGTNTEAFF. CDR3 bases: TGCAGTGCTATGCCGATCTACCGGGACAGGGGGACCAACACTGAAGCTTTCTTT. This sequence joins TRBV20-1 and TRBJ1-1, with 11 bases lining up with TRBD1. With 4 bases clipped from V and 2 bases from J, the junction kept 15 bases outside the gene matches. The CDR3 consists of 18 residues. Germline V gene lookup returns CDR1 DFQATT and CDR2 SNEGSKA (reference sequence).

This clonotype was counted at least ten times. The chain has TRBV6-1 and TRBJ1-3, with D unresolved. Germline V gives CDR1 MNHNS, CDR2 SASEGT. CDR3 length equals 13 residues. The V end was cut by 3 bases, the J end by 2 bases, with 5 bases between. CDR3 coding DNA: TGTGCCAGCAGTGACCCTACTGGAAACACCATATATTTT. It yields the protein CASSDPTGNTIYF.

This clonotype was recorded at least ten times. The chain is built from TRBV15 and TRBJ1-1, with a tentative D call TRBD1 (5 bases). This CDR3 has 13 residues. The germline CDR1 and CDR2 sequences are LNHNV and YYDKDF (reference sequence). V dropped 5 bases and J dropped 1 base, with 8 bases sitting between them. The CDR3 sequence is CATSWTRNTEAFF. CDR3 DNA sequence: TGTGCCACCAGCTGGACAAGGAACACTGAAGCTTTCTTT.

In the case of this clonotype: This CDR3 fails to terminate in the conserved phenylalanine or tryptophan, so it likely reflects a read error. The rearrangement links TRBV3-1 to TRBJ1-1; perhaps TRBD1 as D (5 bases). V was clipped by 5 bases and J by 4 bases, with 11 bases between them. The CDR3 has 13 amino acids. CDR1 is LGHDT and CDR2 is YNNKEL in the germline V gene (reference sequence). The CDR3 nucleotides are TGTGCCAGCAGCTCAGGCGGGGGCACTGAAGCTTTCCTT. It codes for CASSSGGGTEAFL.

Remarks on this clonotype: Being one base from a much bigger clone, this may be a read error. The chain is built from TRBV29-1 and TRBJ1-1; possibly TRBD1 for D (5 bases). The CDR3 length is 12 residues. Germline values: CDR1 SQVTM, CDR2 ANQGSEA. This CDR3 is CTVDSLNTEASF. The CDR3 DNA reads as TGCACCGTAGACAGTTTGAACACTGAAGCTTCCTTT.

The sample holds many counts of this clonotype. The V gene is TRBV7-2, the J gene TRBJ1-4; D may be TRBD1 (6 bases). There are 15 residues in the CDR3. V lost 0 bases and J 10 bases, leaving 15 bases between the germline ends. Germline V CDR1 and CDR2: SGHTA, FQGNSA. The DNA of the CDR3 is TGTGCCAGCAGCTTAGCAGGGGGGACGGTCGGAAAACTGTTTTTT. Amino acids: CASSLAGGTVGKLFF.

In this sample, this clonotype turned up many times. The chain couples TRBV10-3 to TRBJ2-1; 11 nucleotides align to TRBD2. The CDR3 spans 14 residues. The J segment lost 4 bases and the V segment lost 8 bases, leaving 4 bases of the junction unmatched. In germline, CDR1 is ENHRY, CDR2 SYGVKD. CDR3 coding DNA: TGTGCCATCGGGGGGACTAGCGGATACAATGAGCAGTTCTTC. Encoded protein: CAIGGTSGYNEQFF.

On this clonotype itself: A much larger clone differs from this one at a single base, so this may be a read error. This chain uses TRBV2 with TRBJ1-4; no firm D call. The germline V gene has CDR1 SNHLY and CDR2 FYNNEI. The CDR3 consists of 13 residues. With 5 bases removed from V and 10 bases from J, the gap between germline ends came to 14 bases. The DNA for the CDR3 is TGTGCCAGCAGTCCCGACCTGGGCATAAAACTGTTTTTT. This codes for CASSPDLGIKLFF. Looking up the rest from reference TRBV2 and TRBJ1-4 gives the full variable domain: EPEVTQTPSHQVTQMGQEVILRCVPISNHLYFYWYRQILGQKVEFLVSFYNNEISEKSEIFDDQFSVERPDGSNFTLKIRSTKLEDSAMYFCASSPDLGIKLFFGSGTQLSVL.

This clonotype has a count of ten or more. The chain carries TRBV6-2 or TRBV6-3 and TRBJ1-2, with D unclear. This CDR3 contains 11 residues. The V gene lost 7 bases and the J gene lost 8 bases, with 11 bases spanning the gap. From germline, CDR1 is MNHEY and CDR2 SVGEGT. CDR3 sequence reads: CASTAYGGYTF. CDR3 in DNA: TGTGCCAGCACCGCGTATGGCGGCTACACCTTC.